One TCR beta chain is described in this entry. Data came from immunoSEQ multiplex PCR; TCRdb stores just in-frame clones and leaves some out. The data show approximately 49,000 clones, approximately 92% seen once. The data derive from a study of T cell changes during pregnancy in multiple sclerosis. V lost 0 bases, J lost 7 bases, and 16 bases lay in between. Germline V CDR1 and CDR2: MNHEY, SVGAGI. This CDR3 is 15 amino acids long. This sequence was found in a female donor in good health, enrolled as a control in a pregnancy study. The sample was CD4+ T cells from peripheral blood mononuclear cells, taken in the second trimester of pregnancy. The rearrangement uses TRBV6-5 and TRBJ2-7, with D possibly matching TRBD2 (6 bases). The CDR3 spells CASSYSPAGGKEQYF. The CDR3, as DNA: TGTGCCAGCAGTTACTCCCCAGCGGGCGGGAAAGAGCAGTACTTC.